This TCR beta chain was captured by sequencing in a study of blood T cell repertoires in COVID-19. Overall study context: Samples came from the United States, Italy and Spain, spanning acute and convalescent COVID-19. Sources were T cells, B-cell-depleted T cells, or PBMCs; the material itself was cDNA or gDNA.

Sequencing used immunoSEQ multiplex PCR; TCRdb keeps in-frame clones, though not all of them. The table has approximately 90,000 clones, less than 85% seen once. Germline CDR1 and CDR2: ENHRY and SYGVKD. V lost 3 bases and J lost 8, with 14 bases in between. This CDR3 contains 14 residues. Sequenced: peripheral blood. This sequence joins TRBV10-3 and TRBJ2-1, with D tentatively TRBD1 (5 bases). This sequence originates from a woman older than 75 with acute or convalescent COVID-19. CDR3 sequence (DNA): TGTGCCATCAGTGAAGGCAGGGTGGAGTATGAGCAGTTCTTC. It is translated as CAISEGRVEYEQFF.